This passage covers 15 T cell receptor beta chains from one sample sequenced in a study of identical twins. TCRdb reprocessed the 5' RACE reads with MiXCR, giving one entry per CDR3 protein. The sample contains about 520,000 distinct CDR3 sequences, about 20% of which appear only once. This sample was also put to use in a study of T cells expressing NK-cell markers.

The sample consisted of CD4+ T cells sorted from blood. The receptors were gathered from a young woman in good health.

This clonotype appeared many times. This rearrangement joins TRBV7-9 to TRBJ2-3, with D hard to call. This CDR3 contains 13 residues. CDR1 is SEHNR and CDR2 is FQNEAQ in the germline V gene (reference sequence). V dropped 3 bases and J dropped 4 bases, with 8 bases sitting between them. Written as DNA, the CDR3 is TGTGCCAGCAGCTTGGTGGTCTCAGATACGCAGTATTTT. It translates to CASSLVVSDTQYF.

This clonotype was seen a few times. The chain uses TRBV12-3 or TRBV12-4 and TRBJ1-2, with 10 bases aligning to TRBD1. V shed 3 bases and J 8 bases; nucleotides not matched to a gene: 9. This CDR3 has 15 residues. CDR3: CASSFYGDRGHGYTF. The CDR3 DNA reads as TGTGCCAGCAGTTTTTATGGGGACAGGGGTCACGGCTACACCTTC.

This clonotype was counted between two and nine times. This chain joins TRBV20-1 and TRBJ2-6; 8 bases line up with TRBD1. The CDR3 contains 17 residues. V trimming: 5 bases; J trimming: 0 bases; junction bases outside the gene matches: 9. Germline CDR1 reads DFQATT; CDR2 reads SNEGSKA (reference sequence). The CDR3 DNA sequence: TGCAGTGCTGCAAAGGGACAGGCCCCCTCTGGGGCCAACGTCCTGACTTTC. It is translated as CSAAKGQAPSGANVLTF.

Of note for this clonotype: A read error may be the cause here, since a much bigger clone is one base away. The chain carries TRBV6-2 or TRBV6-3 and TRBJ1-1; the D is unclear. Trimming left V 2 bases short and J 1 base short, with 5 bases between. This CDR3 comprises 13 residues. The germline gives CDR1 MNHEY, CDR2 SVGEGT. CDR3 region: CASSYQKNTEAFF. The CDR3 DNA reads as TGTGCCAGCAGTTACCAGAAGAACACTGAAGCTTTCTTT.

There are a few counts of this clonotype. This chain joins TRBV3-1 and TRBJ2-5; no clear D. The germline V gene has CDR1 LGHDT and CDR2 YNNKEL (reference sequence). This CDR3 is built from 12 residues. V was clipped by 6 bases and J by 5 bases, with 10 bases between them. The CDR3 DNA sequence: TGTGCCAGCAGTCCGGACGGGGAGACCCAGTACTTC. It encodes CASSPDGETQYF.

The gene calls are TRBV5-1 and TRBJ2-1; 8 bases are shared with TRBD2. The CDR3 loop spans 16 amino acids. The ends lost 0 bases at V and 3 bases at J; junction bases unmatched: 5. CDR1 SGHRS and CDR2 YFSETQ come from the germline V gene. This CDR3 reads CASSLGTSSFYNEQFF. CDR3 sequence (DNA): TGCGCCAGCAGCTTGGGGACTAGCAGTTTCTACAATGAGCAGTTCTTC.

J is TRBJ1-4 and V is TRBV20-1; D is ambiguous. Trimming left V 4 bases short and J 8 bases short, with 11 bases between. CDR1 is DFQATT and CDR2 is SNEGSKA in the germline V gene (reference sequence). The CDR3 is made up of 12 amino acids. CDR3 DNA: TGCAGTGCTAACGGGATTGGCGAAAAACTGTTTTTT. It specifies CSANGIGEKLFF.

V usage is TRBV5-1 and J usage is TRBJ2-4; 8 nucleotides match TRBD1. V trimming: 8 bases; J trimming: 7 bases; junction bases outside the gene matches: 8. This CDR3 contains 13 residues. Germline CDR1 and CDR2: SGHRS and YFSETQ. The CDR3 spells CASTEQGANIQYF. The CDR3 DNA follows: TGCGCCAGTACCGAGCAGGGGGCGAACATTCAGTACTTC.

This clonotype was seen more than once but under ten times. The chain recombines TRBV5-1 with TRBJ2-1; 9 nucleotides line up with TRBD1. The CDR3 loop spans 14 amino acids. Germline loops: CDR1 SGHRS, CDR2 YFSETQ. Trimming at V came to 1 base and at J to 8 bases, leaving 4 bases not matched to a gene. The DNA of the CDR3 is TGCGCCAGCAGCTTGAGGACAGGGGCAGATGAGCAGTTCTTC. Protein: CASSLRTGADEQFF.

This chain links TRBV3-1 with TRBJ2-4, with D possibly being TRBD2 (6 bases). Per the germline V gene, CDR1 is LGHDT and CDR2 is YNNKEL (reference sequence). Deletions cut 4 bases from V and 4 bases from J, with 17 bases between. The length of the CDR3 is 16 residues. CDR3 in amino acids: CASSRSGGREKNIQYF. In DNA form, the CDR3 reads TGTGCCAGCAGCCGATCCGGTGGACGGGAGAAAAACATTCAGTACTTC.

On this clonotype: A read error may produce the germline difference seen at one junction end. The V call is TRBV5-1, the J call TRBJ2-2; D may be TRBD2 (5 bases). Germline CDR1 reads SGHRS; CDR2 reads YFSETQ. The CDR3 runs to 14 residues. CDR3 DNA: TGCGCCAGCAGCCGGACTGGGAACGCCGGGGAGCTGTTTTTT. Translating it yields CASSRTGNAGELFF.

A few counts support this clonotype. The chain links TRBV20-1 to TRBJ1-3; TRBD1 agrees at 7 bases. The germline V gene has CDR1 DFQATT and CDR2 SNEGSKA (reference sequence). This CDR3 has 13 residues. J gave up 6 bases and V 3 bases, and 5 bases lay outside the gene matches. The CDR3 reads CSASRQGLNTIYF. In DNA form, the CDR3 reads TGCAGTGCTAGCCGACAGGGACTAAACACCATATATTTT.

A few counts support this clonotype. The chain recombines TRBV7-8 with TRBJ2-2, with a possible D match to TRBD2 (6 bases). CDR1 and CDR2 (germline): SGHVS, FQNEAQ. V lost 3 bases and J lost 6, with 17 bases in between. There are 16 residues in the CDR3. The CDR3 reads CASSLPRGRSAGELFF. In DNA form, the CDR3 reads TGTGCCAGCAGCTTGCCAAGAGGGAGGAGCGCCGGGGAGCTGTTTTTT.

This clonotype was recorded many times. The gene calls are TRBV6-2 or TRBV6-3 and TRBJ2-5; D call uncertain. Germline V gives CDR1 MNHEY, CDR2 SVGEGT. There are 12 residues in the CDR3. Trimming shortened V by 7 bases and J by 5 bases, and 11 bases separated the two germline ends. The CDR3 reads CASTYGGETQYF. As DNA, the CDR3 is TGTGCCAGCACCTACGGCGGCGAGACCCAGTACTTC.

This clonotype was counted at least ten times. This sequence joins TRBV20-1 and TRBJ2-7; D call uncertain. V lost 0 bases, J lost 4 bases, and 10 bases lay in between. The length of the CDR3 is 13 residues. CDR1 is DFQATT, CDR2 SNEGSKA, per germline (reference sequence). In DNA form, the CDR3 reads TGCAGTGCTAGAGAAACCCCATCTTACGAGCAGTACTTC. Translated, it gives CSARETPSYEQYF.